The clone carrying this T cell receptor (beta chain) has only one observation. Its antigen is not identified. Clones were sequenced by immunoSEQ multiplex PCR, and TCRdb holds only the in-frame ones, with some missing. Of about 110,000 clones listed, 88% are singletons. The CDR3 extends over 12 amino acids. V was cut by 5 bases and J by 14 bases, with 16 bases left in between. CDR1 and CDR2 from the germline V gene are LNHDA and SQIVND (reference sequence). The sample comes from a study of T cell responses to AZD1222 COVID-19 vaccine. Whole-study results and caveats: Spike-wide coverage was observed for vaccine-associated CD4 TCRs, with dominant responses at 160-218 and 743-854. No repertoire was sampled before or during the peak T cell response, only after it. As reported, nearly half of all spike-specific TCRs target variant regions that are unmutated. The study found Spike-specific TCR breadth and depth rose after two AZD1222 doses.

The TCR was taken from an adult in good health. The chain uses TRBV19 and TRBJ2-1; D is perhaps TRBD1 (5 bases). Sequenced here: peripheral blood, sampled on day 0 of AZD1222 vaccination. The CDR3 region has the DNA TGTGCCAGTAGTCTCCGCACAGGAAAGGAGTTCTTC. Translation gives CASSLRTGKEFF.